The sequence of this TCR beta chain was determined in a study of T cells in localized non-small cell lung cancer. Germline V CDR1 and CDR2: MGHRA, YSYEKL. CDR3 size: 15 residues. V shed 0 bases and J shed 3 bases, with 9 bases lying between them. On this clone itself: Its antigen is undetermined.

The method was immunoSEQ multiplex PCR; TCRdb's version includes in-frame clones alone and lacks a portion of them. The sample shows 90,000 to 100,000 clones, under 95% of them seen only once. Study-wide results and caveats: Patients showing higher blood T cell density tended to see longer overall survival. There was higher T cell clonality in uninvolved adjacent lung than in tumor, and it was highest there. Adjacent lung exhibited a median of 57 among the 100 most abundant tumor clones.

This specimen consisted of PBMCs, obtained before any cancer treatment. V is TRBV4-1 and J is TRBJ1-5; TRBD1 is a possible D gene (5 bases). This clonotype was obtained from a woman between 35 and 70 years old with stage II squamous cell lung carcinoma. This CDR3 reads CASSQEGRFNQPQHF. CDR3 DNA: TGCGCCAGCAGCCAAGAGGGGCGGTTCAATCAGCCCCAGCATTTT.